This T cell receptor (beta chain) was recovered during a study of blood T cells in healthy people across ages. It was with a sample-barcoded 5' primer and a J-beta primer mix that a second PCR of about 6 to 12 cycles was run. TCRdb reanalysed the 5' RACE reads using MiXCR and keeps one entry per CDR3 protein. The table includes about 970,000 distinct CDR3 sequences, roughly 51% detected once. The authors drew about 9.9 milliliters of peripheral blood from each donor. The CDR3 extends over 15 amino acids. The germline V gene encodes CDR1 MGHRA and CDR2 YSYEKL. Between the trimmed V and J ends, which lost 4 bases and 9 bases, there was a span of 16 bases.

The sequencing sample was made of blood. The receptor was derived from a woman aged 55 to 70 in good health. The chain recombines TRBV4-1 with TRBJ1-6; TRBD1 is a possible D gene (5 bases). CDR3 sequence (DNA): TGCGCCAGCAGCCGCGGAGGGGTTGGGGGTTCACCCCTCCACTTT. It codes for CASSRGGVGGSPLHF.